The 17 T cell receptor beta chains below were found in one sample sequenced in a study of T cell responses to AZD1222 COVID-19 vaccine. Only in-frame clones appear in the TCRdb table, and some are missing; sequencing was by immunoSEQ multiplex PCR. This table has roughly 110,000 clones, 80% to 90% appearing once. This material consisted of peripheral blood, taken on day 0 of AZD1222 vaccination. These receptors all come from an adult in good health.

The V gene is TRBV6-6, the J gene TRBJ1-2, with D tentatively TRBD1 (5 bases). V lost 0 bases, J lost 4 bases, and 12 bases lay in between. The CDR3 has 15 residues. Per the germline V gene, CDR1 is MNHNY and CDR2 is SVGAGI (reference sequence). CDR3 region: CASSYSWEGTYGYTF. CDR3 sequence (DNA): TGTGCCAGCAGTTACTCGTGGGAAGGGACCTATGGCTACACCTTC.

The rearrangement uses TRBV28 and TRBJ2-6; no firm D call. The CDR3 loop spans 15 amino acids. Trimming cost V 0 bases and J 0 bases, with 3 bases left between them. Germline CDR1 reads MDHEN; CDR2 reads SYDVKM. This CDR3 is CASSLWVSGANVLTF. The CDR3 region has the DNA TGTGCCAGCAGTTTATGGGTCTCTGGGGCCAACGTCCTGACTTTC.

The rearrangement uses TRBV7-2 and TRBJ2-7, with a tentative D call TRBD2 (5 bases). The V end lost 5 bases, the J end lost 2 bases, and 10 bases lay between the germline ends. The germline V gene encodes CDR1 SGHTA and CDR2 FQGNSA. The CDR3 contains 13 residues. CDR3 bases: TGTGCCAGCAGCACAGACGGGACCTACGAGCAGTACTTC. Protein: CASSTDGTYEQYF.

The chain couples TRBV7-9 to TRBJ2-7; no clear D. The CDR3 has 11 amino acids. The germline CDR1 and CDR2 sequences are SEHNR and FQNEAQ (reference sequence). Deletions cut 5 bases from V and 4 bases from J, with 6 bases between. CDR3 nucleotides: TGTGCCAGCAGCACCTTTTACGAGCAGTACTTC. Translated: CASSTFYEQYF.

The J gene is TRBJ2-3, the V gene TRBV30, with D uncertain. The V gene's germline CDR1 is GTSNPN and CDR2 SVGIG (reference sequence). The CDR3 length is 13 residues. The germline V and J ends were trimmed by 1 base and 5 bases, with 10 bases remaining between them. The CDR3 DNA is TGTGCCTGGAGTGATCGGACGGGAGATACGCAGTATTTT. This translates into CAWSDRTGDTQYF.

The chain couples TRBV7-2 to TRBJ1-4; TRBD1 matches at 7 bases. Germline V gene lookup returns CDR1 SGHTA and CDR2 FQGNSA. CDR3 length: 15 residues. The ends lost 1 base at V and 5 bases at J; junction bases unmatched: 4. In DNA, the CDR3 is TGTGCCAGCAGCTTAGGGGGGACAGAAAATGAAAAACTGTTTTTT. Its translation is CASSLGGTENEKLFF.

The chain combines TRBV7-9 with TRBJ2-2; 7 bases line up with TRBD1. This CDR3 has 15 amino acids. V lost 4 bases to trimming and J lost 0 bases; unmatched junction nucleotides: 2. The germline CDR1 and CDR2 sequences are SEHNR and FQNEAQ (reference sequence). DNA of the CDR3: TGTGCCAGCAGCTGGGGGACAGCGAACACCGGGGAGCTGTTTTTT. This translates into CASSWGTANTGELFF.

The CDR3 DNA sequence: TGCGCCAGTAACCCGGGACAGGGGAATAACTATGGCTACACCTTC. This codes for CASNPGQGNNYGYTF. V usage is TRBV5-1 and J usage is TRBJ1-2, with 10 bases matching TRBD1. The CDR3 has 15 amino acids. Germline assignment: CDR1 SGHRS and CDR2 YFSETQ. Unmatched junction bases numbered 8, after V lost 8 bases and J lost 1 base.

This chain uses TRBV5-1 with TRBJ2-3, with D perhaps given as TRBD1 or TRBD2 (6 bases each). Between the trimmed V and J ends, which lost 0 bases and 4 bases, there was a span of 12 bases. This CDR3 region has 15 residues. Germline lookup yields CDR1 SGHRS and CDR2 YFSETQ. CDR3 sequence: CASSLGSGAADTQYF. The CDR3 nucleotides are TGCGCCAGCAGCTTGGGATCGGGGGCAGCAGATACGCAGTATTTT.

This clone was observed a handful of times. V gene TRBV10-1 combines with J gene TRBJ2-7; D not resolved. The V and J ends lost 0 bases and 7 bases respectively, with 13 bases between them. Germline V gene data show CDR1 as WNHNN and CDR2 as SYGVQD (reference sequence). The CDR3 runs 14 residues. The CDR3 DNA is TGCGCCAGCAGTGAGTCTATGAACTCCGGGGAGCAGTACTTC. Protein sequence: CASSESMNSGEQYF.

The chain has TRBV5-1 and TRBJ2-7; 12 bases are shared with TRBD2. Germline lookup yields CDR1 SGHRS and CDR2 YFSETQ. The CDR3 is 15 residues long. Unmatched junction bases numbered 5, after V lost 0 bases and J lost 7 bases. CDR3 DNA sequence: TGCGCCAGCAGCTTGGAGACTAGCGGGAGCGGGGAGCAGTACTTC. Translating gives CASSLETSGSGEQYF.

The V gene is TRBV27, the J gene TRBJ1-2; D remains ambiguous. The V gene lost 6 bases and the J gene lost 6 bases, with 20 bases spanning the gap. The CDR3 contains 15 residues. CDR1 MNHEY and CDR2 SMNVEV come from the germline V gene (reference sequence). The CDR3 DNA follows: TGTGCCAGCAGCCGAGGGAACAGTCAAGCTCATGGCTACACCTTC. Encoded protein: CASSRGNSQAHGYTF.

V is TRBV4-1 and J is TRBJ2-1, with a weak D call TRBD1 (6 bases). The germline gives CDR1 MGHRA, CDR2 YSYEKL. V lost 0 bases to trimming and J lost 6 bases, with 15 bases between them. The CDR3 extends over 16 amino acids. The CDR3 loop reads CASSQDRAGTSNEQFF. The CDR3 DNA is TGCGCCAGCAGCCAAGATCGGGCCGGGACAAGCAATGAGCAGTTCTTC.

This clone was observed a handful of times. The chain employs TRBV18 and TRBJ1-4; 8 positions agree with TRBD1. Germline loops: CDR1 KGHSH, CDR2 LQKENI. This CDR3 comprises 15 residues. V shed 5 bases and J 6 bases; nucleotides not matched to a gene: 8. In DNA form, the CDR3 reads TGTGCCAGCTCATCTCAGACAGGGGCGTATGAAAAACTGTTTTTT. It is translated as CASSSQTGAYEKLFF.

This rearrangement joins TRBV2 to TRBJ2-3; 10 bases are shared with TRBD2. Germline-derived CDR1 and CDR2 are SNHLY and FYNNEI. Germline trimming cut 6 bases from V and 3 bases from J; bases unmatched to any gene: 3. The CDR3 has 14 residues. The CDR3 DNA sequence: TGTGCCAGCAGCACTAGCGGGAAAACAGATACGCAGTATTTT. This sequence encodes CASSTSGKTDTQYF. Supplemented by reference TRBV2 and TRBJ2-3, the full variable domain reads EPEVTQTPSHQVTQMGQEVILRCVPISNHLYFYWYRQILGQKVEFLVSFYNNEISEKSEIFDDQFSVERPDGSNFTLKIRSTKLEDSAMYFCASSTSGKTDTQYFGPGTRLTVL.

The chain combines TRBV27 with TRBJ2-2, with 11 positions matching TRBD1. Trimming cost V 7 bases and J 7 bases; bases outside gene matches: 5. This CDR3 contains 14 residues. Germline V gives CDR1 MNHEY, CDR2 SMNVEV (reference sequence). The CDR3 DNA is TGTGCCAGCACCGGACAGGGGGCGAACGGGGAGCTGTTTTTT. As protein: CASTGQGANGELFF.

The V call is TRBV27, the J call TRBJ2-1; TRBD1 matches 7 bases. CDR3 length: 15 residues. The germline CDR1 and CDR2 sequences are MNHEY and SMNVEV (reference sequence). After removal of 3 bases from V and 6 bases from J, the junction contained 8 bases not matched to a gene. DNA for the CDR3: TGTGCCAGCAGTTTCCGTTCCGGGACAGCCAATGAGCAGTTCTTC. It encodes CASSFRSGTANEQFF.